The 10 T cell receptor beta chains below were found in one sample sequenced in a study of T cells after posttransplantation cyclophosphamide. TCRdb's table, derived via immunoSEQ multiplex PCR, lists solely in-frame clones and lacks some. This sample has nearly 7,000 clones, with approximately 84% found just once. The sequenced sample consisted of memory CD4+ T cells sorted from blood. These receptor sequences come from a woman aged 50 to 65 in good health and a related stem cell transplant donor.

The table lists this clone with a count of one. V and J are TRBV4-3 and TRBJ2-1, with 9 bases fitting TRBD1. Germline V lookup: CDR1 LGHNA, CDR2 YSLEER. V dropped 1 base and J dropped 3; count of bases not matched to a gene: 7. The CDR3 extends over 17 amino acids. Here the CDR3 DNA reads TGCGCCAGCAGCCAAGGCCCAGACAGGGGGGTCTACAATGAGCAGTTCTTC. Translating it yields CASSQGPDRGVYNEQFF.

The chain joins TRBV29-1 to TRBJ1-1, with a possible D match to TRBD1 (6 bases). Germline CDR1 and CDR2: SQVTM and ANQGSEA. The CDR3 covers 16 residues. V was pared by 4 bases and J by 0 bases, with 18 bases between. The CDR3 coding sequence is TGCAGCGTTGCACACCGGACAGAGCCCATGAACACTGAAGCTTTCTTT. Amino acid sequence: CSVAHRTEPMNTEAFF.

J is TRBJ1-3 and V is TRBV19, with D perhaps TRBD1 (6 bases). Trimming shortened V by 2 bases and J by 9 bases, and 14 bases separated the two germline ends. The CDR3 sequence is 14 residues long. Germline V gives CDR1 LNHDA, CDR2 SQIVND (reference sequence). As DNA, the CDR3 is TGTGCCAGTAGTATATCCGCGGACAGAGGCACCATATATTTT. Its translation: CASSISADRGTIYF.

The chain employs TRBV6-4 and TRBJ2-7, with 8 nucleotides matching TRBD2. The trim removed 3 bases at V and 6 bases at J, leaving 7 bases unmatched. The CDR3 spans 14 residues. CDR1 MRHNA and CDR2 SNTAGT come from the germline V gene. Here the CDR3 DNA reads TGTGCCAGCAGTGATACGGGAGGGCCTCCCGAGCAGTACTTC. This codes for CASSDTGGPPEQYF.

This clone was seen more than once but under ten times. An end of the junction does not agree with germline; a read error may underlie this. The V call is TRBV7-2, the J call TRBJ1-2; 8 bases are shared with TRBD1. Germline CDR1 SGHTA, CDR2 FQGNSA. The CDR3 is made up of 15 amino acids. The CDR3 loop reads CASSLGPDRGGGYTF. The CDR3 nucleotides read TGTGCCAGCAGTTTAGGACCTGACAGGGGAGGTGGCTACACCTTC. Full variable domain (remainder filled in from reference TRBV7-2 and TRBJ1-2): GAGVSQSPSNKVTEKGKDVELRCDPISGHTALYWYRQSLGQGLEFLIYFQGNSAPDKSGLPSDRFSAERTGGSVSTLTIQRTQQEDSAVYLCASSLGPDRGGGYTFGSGTRLTVV.

This clone has a handful of counts. This chain links TRBV2 with TRBJ2-1; D may be TRBD1 (6 bases). The germline CDR1 and CDR2 sequences are SNHLY and FYNNEI. V lost 4 bases and J lost 3, with 16 bases in between. The CDR3 sequence is 16 residues long. The CDR3 sequence is CASSVSGGRFYNEQFF. In nucleotides, the CDR3 is TGTGCCAGCAGTGTTAGTGGGGGCCGATTCTACAATGAGCAGTTCTTC.

The V call is TRBV15, the J call TRBJ2-7; 9 bases map to TRBD1. Germline CDR1 and CDR2: LNHNV and YYDKDF (reference sequence). CDR3 size: 15 residues. J lost 3 bases, V lost 2 bases, and 5 bases had no gene match. CDR3 DNA sequence: TGTGCCACCAGCAGACCGGGACAGGGTGTCTACGAGCAGTACTTC. This translates into CATSRPGQGVYEQYF.

This sequence joins TRBV28 and TRBJ1-5; D is unclear. The germline gives CDR1 MDHEN, CDR2 SYDVKM. The CDR3 has 12 amino acids. The V and J ends lost 3 bases and 6 bases respectively, with 6 bases between them. CDR3: CASSFHGQPQHF. The CDR3 coding sequence is TGTGCCAGCAGTTTTCACGGTCAGCCCCAGCATTTT.

The chain joins TRBV7-3 to TRBJ2-1, with D perhaps matching TRBD1 (6 bases). Per the germline V gene, CDR1 is SGHTA and CDR2 is FQGTGA. The ends were cut back, 4 bases at V and 9 bases at J, with 13 bases in the middle. The CDR3 covers 13 residues. The CDR3 bases are TGTGCCAGCAGCTCCGACAGGTCGGGTGAGCAGTTCTTC. Translation: CASSSDRSGEQFF. Using reference TRBV7-3 and TRBJ2-1 for the parts outside the CDR3, the full variable domain is GAGVSQTPSNKVTEKGKYVELRCDPISGHTALYWYRQSLGQGPEFLIYFQGTGAADDSGLPNDRFFAVRPEGSVSTLKIQRTERGDSAVYLCASSSDRSGEQFFGPGTRLTVL.

The CDR3 region is CASRRDTPNSPLHF. In DNA, the CDR3 is TGTGCCAGCAGAAGGGACACCCCTAATTCACCCCTCCACTTT. This chain uses TRBV2 with TRBJ1-6; a possible D gene is TRBD1 (6 bases). This CDR3 has 14 amino acids. The ends were cut back, 6 bases at V and 6 bases at J, with 12 bases in the middle. Germline-derived CDR1 and CDR2 are SNHLY and FYNNEI.